The clone carrying this T cell receptor beta chain was recorded only once. These data are taken from a study of blood T cell repertoires in COVID-19. Study-level information: Samples came from the United States, Italy and Spain, spanning acute and convalescent COVID-19.

Clones were sequenced by immunoSEQ multiplex PCR, and TCRdb holds only the in-frame ones, with some missing. The sample includes about 360,000 clones, about 83% seen only once; the top ten take approximately 3.1%. V shed 8 bases and J 5 bases; nucleotides not matched to a gene: 10. Germline loops: CDR1 MNHEY, CDR2 SVGAGI. The CDR3 length is 14 residues. This chain uses TRBV6-5 with TRBJ2-7; 9 nucleotides align to TRBD1. Sequenced material: peripheral blood. This TCR was recovered from a man between 25 and 39 years old with active or convalescent COVID-19. The CDR3 is CASRPYRGPNEQYF. CDR3 DNA: TGTGCCAGCCGCCCTTACAGGGGGCCTAACGAGCAGTACTTC.